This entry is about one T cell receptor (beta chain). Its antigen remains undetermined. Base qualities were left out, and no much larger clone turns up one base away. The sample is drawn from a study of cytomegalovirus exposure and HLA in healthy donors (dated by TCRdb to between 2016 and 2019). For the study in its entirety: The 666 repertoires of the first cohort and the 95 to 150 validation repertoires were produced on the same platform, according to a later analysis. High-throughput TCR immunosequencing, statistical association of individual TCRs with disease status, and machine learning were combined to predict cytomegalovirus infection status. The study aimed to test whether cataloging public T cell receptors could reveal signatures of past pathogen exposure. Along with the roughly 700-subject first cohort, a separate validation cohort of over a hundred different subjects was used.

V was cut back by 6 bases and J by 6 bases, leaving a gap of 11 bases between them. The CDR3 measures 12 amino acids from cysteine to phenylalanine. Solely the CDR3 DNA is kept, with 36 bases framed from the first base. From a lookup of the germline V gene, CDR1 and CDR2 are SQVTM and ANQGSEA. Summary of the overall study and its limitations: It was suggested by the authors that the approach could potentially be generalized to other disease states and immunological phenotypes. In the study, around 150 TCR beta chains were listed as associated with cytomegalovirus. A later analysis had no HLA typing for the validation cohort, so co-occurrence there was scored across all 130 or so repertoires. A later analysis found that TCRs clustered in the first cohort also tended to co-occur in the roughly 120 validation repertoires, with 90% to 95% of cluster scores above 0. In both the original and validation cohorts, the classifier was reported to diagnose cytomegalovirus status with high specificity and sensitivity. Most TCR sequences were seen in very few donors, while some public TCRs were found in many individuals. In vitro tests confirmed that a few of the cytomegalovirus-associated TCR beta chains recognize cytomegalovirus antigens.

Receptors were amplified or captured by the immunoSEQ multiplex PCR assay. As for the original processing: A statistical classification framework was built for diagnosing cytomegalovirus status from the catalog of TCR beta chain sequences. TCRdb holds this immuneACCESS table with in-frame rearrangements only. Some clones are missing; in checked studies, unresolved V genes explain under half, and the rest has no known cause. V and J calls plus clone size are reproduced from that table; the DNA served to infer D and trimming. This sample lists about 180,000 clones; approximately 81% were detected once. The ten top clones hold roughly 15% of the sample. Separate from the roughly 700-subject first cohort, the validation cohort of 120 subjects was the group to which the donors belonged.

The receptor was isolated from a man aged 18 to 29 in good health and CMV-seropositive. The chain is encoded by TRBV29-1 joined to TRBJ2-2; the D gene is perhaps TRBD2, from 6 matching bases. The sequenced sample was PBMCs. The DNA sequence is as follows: TGCAGCGTCGGGTCGGGGGCCGGGGAGCTGTTTTTT. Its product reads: CSVGSGAGELFF.